This TCR beta chain was captured in a study of shared clonotypes between healthy human individuals. This CDR3 spans 16 amino acids. Looked up from germline, CDR1 is LNHNV and CDR2 is YYDKDF (reference sequence). V was clipped by 0 bases and J by 3 bases, with 14 bases between them. For this clone: Its antigen remains unknown.

Whole-study findings and limits: Clonotype sharing across donors was expected to vary with sequencing depth. Of the naive CD4 clonotypes, about 5% were shared across a few donors. Shared clonotypes across all four donors exceeded non-shared ones in generation probability.

Profiling relied on immunoSEQ multiplex PCR, and the TCRdb table lists in-frame clones only, not all of them. Of some 800,000 clones in the sample, almost 95% are singletons; the top ten hold under 30%. CD45RO negativity and positive selection for CCR7 defined naive CD8 cells, a population that excluded terminally differentiated effector memory CD45RA+ cells. Nashville, Tennessee was home to all donors, each a Caucasian adult. The sequence was obtained from a man aged 25 to 40 in good health. Input material: naive CD8+ T cells sorted from blood. The gene calls are TRBV15 and TRBJ1-1; D might be TRBD1 (5 bases). CDR3 loop: CATSRDTVDSYTEAFF. In DNA, the CDR3 is TGTGCCACCAGCAGAGATACAGTTGACAGCTACACTGAAGCTTTCTTT.